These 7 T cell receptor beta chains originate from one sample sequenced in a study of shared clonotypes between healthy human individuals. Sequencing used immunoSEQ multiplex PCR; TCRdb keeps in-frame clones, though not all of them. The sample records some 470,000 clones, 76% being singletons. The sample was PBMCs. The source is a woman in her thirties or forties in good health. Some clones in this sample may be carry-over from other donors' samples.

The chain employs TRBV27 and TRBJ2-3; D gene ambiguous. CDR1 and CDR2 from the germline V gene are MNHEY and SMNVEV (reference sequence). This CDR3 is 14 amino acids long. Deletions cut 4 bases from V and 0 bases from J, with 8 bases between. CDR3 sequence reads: CASSSVPSTDTQYF. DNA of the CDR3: TGTGCCAGCAGTTCGGTACCCAGCACAGATACGCAGTATTTT.

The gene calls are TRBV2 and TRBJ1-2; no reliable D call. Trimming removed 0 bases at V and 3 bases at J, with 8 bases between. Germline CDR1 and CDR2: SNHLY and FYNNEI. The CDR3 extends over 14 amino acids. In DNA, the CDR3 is TGTGCCAGCAGTGAAGCTAGGGATTACTATGGCTACACCTTC. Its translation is CASSEARDYYGYTF.

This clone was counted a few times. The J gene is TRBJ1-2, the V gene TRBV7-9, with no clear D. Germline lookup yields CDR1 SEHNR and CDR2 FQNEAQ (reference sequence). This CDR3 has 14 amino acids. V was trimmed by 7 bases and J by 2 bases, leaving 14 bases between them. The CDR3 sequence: CASTFLTPNYGYTF. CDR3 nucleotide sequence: TGTGCCAGCACCTTTTTGACACCAAACTATGGCTACACCTTC.

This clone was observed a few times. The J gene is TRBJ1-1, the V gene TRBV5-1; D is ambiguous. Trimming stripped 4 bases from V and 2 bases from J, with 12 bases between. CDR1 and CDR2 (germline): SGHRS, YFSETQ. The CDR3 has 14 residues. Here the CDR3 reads CASSALQSNTEAFF. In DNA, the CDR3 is TGCGCCAGCAGCGCGCTACAGAGCAACACTGAAGCTTTCTTT.

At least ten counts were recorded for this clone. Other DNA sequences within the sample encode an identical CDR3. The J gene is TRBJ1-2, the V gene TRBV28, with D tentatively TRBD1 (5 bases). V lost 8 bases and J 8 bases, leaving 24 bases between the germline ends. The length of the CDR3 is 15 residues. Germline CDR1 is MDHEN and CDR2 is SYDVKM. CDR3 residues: CASLDFPGTRKGYTF. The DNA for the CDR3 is TGTGCCAGCCTCGATTTCCCCGGGACGAGAAAAGGCTACACCTTC.

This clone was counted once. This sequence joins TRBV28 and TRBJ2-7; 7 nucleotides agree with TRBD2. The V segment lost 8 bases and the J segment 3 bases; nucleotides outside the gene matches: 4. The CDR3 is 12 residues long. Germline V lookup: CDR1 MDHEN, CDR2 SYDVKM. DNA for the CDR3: TGTGCCAGCGTGGGGGGGTTCTACGAGCAGTACTTC. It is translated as CASVGGFYEQYF.

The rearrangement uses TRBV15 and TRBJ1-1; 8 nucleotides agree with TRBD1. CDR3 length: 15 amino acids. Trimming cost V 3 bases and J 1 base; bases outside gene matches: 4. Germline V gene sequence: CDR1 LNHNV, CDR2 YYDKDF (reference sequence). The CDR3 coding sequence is TGTGCCACCAGCAGGAGACAGGGGTGGAACACTGAAGCTTTCTTT. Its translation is CATSRRQGWNTEAFF.